This T cell receptor (beta chain) was sequenced in a study of Epstein–Barr virus B cells in breast cancer (dated by TCRdb to the early 2020s). Study-wide context: Control T cells were expanded by a rapid expansion method using irradiated PBMC feeders, soluble OKT3 and IL-2 at approximately 190 U/ml, and were collected about 10-13 days after stimulation. A single-patient case report was conducted to examine whether the T-cell receptor repertoire in triple-negative breast cancer is shaped by tumor-infiltrating EBV+ B cells. General conclusions and limits of the study: Since all data came from a single patient, described as a first proof of concept, generalization is limited.

This clonotype is medium-sized (0.01 to 0.1%) in terms of sample share. Its recognized antigen is unknown. No base quality values were provided; no much bigger clone lies one nucleotide off. A distance of 12 bases separates the germline ends of V and J, which lose 5 bases and 7 bases respectively. The germline V gene encodes CDR1 WSHSY and CDR2 SAAADI. Measured from the cysteine to the phenylalanine, the CDR3 is 13 residues long. Only the CDR3 DNA stays, 39 bases, in frame from base 1. The library was made by 5' RACE. TCR libraries were built from RNA with the SMARTer Human TCR a/b Profiling Kit, capturing full V(D)J regions of both alpha and beta chains. Amplified libraries were purified with AMPure XP beads and validated on an Agilent 2100 Bioanalyzer with the DNA 1000 Kit. Sequencing was done on an Illumina MiSeq using the 600-cycle v3 reagent kit, which produced 2 x 300 bp paired-end reads. In the source study's methods: MiXCR and VDJTools were used to process the reads; non-productive clonotypes were removed, and clonotypes were merged by CDR3 amino acid sequence before frequencies were recalculated. Matching of CDR3 sequences to the McPAS-TCR database tolerated a Levenshtein distance of 1, and UpSet plots were generated in R using UpSetR. TCRdb ran its own pipeline on the public reads, namely fastp trimming at Q25 and MiXCR clone calling, and kept in-frame beta chains. Identical CDR3 protein sequences are pooled into one entry, listed with their most common genes and DNA. These V and J calls are TCRdb output, not the study's own analysis. This sample lists approximately 1,900 distinct CDR3 sequences; approximately 16% were detected once. The ten largest make up 30% of the sample.

RNA was extracted from approximately 9.1e4 to 9.4e5 cultured T cells with RNeasy Micro or Mini kits, including on-column DNase digestion, and was checked on an Agilent 2100 Bioanalyzer. Sequenced sample: tumor-infiltrating lymphocytes expanded in culture. The TCR comes from a woman between 35 and 50 years old with triple-negative breast cancer. Recombination linked TRBV10-2 to TRBJ1-5; tentative D gene TRBD1, with 5 bases matching. The DNA is as follows: TGCGCCAGCAGTCGGGGGAGGACCCAGCCCCAGCATTTT. Its protein reads: CASSRGRTQPQHF.